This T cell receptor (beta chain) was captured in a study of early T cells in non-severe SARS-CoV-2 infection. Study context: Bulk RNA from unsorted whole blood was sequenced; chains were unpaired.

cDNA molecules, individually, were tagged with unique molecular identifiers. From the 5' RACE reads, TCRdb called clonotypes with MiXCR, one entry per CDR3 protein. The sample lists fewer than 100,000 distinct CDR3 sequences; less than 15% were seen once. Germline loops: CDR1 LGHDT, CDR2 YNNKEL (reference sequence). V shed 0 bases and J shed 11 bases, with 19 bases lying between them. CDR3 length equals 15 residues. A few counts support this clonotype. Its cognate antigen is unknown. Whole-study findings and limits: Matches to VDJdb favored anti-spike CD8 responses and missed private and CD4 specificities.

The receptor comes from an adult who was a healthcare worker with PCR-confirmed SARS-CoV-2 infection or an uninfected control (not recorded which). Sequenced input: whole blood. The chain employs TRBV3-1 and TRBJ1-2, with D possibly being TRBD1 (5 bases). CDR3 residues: CASSQDVQGLLGYTF. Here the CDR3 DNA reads TGTGCCAGCAGCCAAGATGTGCAGGGATTACTTGGATACACCTTC.